This T cell receptor (beta chain) emerged from a study of blood T cell repertoires in COVID-19. Study-wide context: There were acute and convalescent COVID-19 samples, and they came from the United States, Italy and Spain. PBMCs, B-cell-depleted T cells, or T cells provided the cDNA or gDNA that made up the material.

The CDR3 spans 15 residues. CDR1 is SGHRS, CDR2 YFSETQ, per germline. The V gene lost 4 bases and the J gene lost 4 bases, with 15 bases spanning the gap. Participants were placed into cohorts based on the clinical history they reported. The data were produced by immunoSEQ multiplex PCR, yet TCRdb's version contains in-frame clones alone and is incomplete. The sample consists of more than 200,000 clones, around 80% of them appearing once. The sequencing input was PBMCs or T cells enriched from blood (not recorded which). The rearrangement joins TRBV5-1 to TRBJ2-1; possible D gene TRBD1, 6 bases. The source is a woman between 40 and 50 years old with acute COVID-19. CDR3 residues: CASSQSGQPYNEQFF. The CDR3 DNA follows: TGCGCCAGCAGCCAGAGTGGACAGCCTTACAATGAGCAGTTCTTC.